This entry concerns a single TCR beta chain. There is no known antigen for this receptor. No base quality values were provided; no much bigger clone lies one nucleotide off. In the germline V gene (reference sequence), CDR1 corresponds to MNHEY and CDR2 to SMNVEV. Reading from cysteine to phenylalanine, the CDR3 counts 13 amino acids. This entry keeps only the CDR3 DNA: 39 bases, framed from base 1. V loses 1 base of germline sequence and J loses 4 bases, and the interval between the two ends is 7 bases. Receptor amplification or capture employed RT-PCR. The run used a NextSeq 550. The raw public reads went through TCRdb reprocessing: fastp at Q25, MiXCR clone calling, in-frame beta chains kept. Rows merge per CDR3 protein into single entries with the most common DNA and genes. Here the sample has approximately 200,000 distinct CDR3 sequences; more than 35% occur a single time. About 35% of the sample belongs to the ten largest clones.

This entry belongs to a study of patients and donors after allogeneic stem cell transplantation (dated by TCRdb to 2019 to 2021). Specimen: blood, either unsorted or a sorted T cell fraction (not recorded which). The TCR originated in a human donor who was either an allogeneic HSCT recipient or a stem cell or donor lymphocyte infusion donor (not recorded which). It is not recorded whose cells these are; they may come from a transplant donor. The chain was built from TRBV27 and TRBJ1-2, and the D gene may be TRBD1, 6 bases matching. For the CDR3, the sequence is CASSLLQGYGYTF. The DNA sequence reads TGTGCCAGCAGTTTATTACAGGGCTATGGCTACACCTTC.